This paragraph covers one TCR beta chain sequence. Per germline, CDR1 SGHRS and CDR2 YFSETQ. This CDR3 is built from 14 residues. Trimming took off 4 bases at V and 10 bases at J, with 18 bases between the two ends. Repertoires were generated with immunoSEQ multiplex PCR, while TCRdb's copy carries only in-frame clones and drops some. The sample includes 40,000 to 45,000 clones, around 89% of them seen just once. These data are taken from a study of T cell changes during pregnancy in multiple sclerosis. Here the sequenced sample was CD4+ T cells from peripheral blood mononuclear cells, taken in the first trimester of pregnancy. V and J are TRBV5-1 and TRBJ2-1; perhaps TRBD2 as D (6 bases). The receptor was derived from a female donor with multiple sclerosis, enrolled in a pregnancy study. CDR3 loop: CASSGGTERREQFF. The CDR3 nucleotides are TGCGCCAGCAGCGGCGGGACTGAGCGCCGAGAGCAGTTCTTC.